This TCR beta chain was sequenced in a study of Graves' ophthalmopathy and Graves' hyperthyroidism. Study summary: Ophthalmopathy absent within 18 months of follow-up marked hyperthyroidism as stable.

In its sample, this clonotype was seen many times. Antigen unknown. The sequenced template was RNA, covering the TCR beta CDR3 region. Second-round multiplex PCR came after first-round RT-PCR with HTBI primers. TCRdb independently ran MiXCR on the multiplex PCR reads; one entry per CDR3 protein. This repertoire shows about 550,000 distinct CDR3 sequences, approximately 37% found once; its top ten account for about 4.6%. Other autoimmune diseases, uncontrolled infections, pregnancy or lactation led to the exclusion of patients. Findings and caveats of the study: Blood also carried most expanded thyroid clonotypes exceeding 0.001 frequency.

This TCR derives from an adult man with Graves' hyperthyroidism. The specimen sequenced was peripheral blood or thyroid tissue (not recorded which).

The CDR3 region has the DNA TGTGCCAGCAGAGGGACAGGCAATCAGCCCCAGCATTTT. Translation gives CASRGTGNQPQHF. This chain connects TRBV12-3 or TRBV12-4 to TRBJ1-5; 7 bases are a match to TRBD1. Trimming cost V 6 bases and J 2 bases; bases outside gene matches: 1. The CDR3 contains 13 residues.